The 13 T cell receptor beta chains below come from one sample, sequenced in a study of blood T cell repertoires in COVID-19 (dated by TCRdb to 2018 to 2021). The library was produced with the immunoSEQ multiplex PCR assay. TCRdb holds this immuneACCESS table with in-frame rearrangements only. Some clones are missing; in checked studies, unresolved V genes explain under half, and the rest has no known cause. This sample comprises roughly 200,000 clones, 76% of them detected only once. The top ten hold about 9% of the sample. The sequencing input was peripheral blood. These receptors came from a woman aged 45-65 years with active or convalescent COVID-19.

The CDR3 protein is CASSFRGGSYTEAFF. The CDR3 DNA reads TGTGCCAGCAGTTTTCGAGGGGGTAGTTACACTGAAGCTTTCTTT. This sequence joins TRBV27 and TRBJ1-1, with D possibly TRBD1 on 6 matching bases. The V gene's germline CDR1 is MNHEY and CDR2 SMNVEV (reference sequence). The CDR3 consists of 15 residues. V was pared by 3 bases and J by 3 bases, with 14 bases between.

CDR3 in amino acids: CASSFAADYGYTF. CDR3 sequence (DNA): TGTGCCAGCAGTTTTGCGGCAGACTATGGCTACACCTTC. V is TRBV12-3 or TRBV12-4 and J is TRBJ1-2; D is undetermined. The CDR3 runs to 13 residues. Trimming shortened V by 3 bases and J by 3 bases, and 8 bases separated the two germline ends.

The rearrangement links TRBV5-4 to TRBJ2-2; 16 positions agree with TRBD2. Losses at the gene ends were 4 bases for V and 7 bases for J; bases not matched to a gene: 10. CDR1 is SGHNT and CDR2 is YYREEE in the germline V gene (reference sequence). The CDR3 covers 18 residues. In nucleotides, the CDR3 is TGTGCCAGCAGCAAGGGACTAGCGGGGGGGCCTACGGACGGGGAGCTGTTTTTT. Amino acid sequence: CASSKGLAGGPTDGELFF.

J is TRBJ1-2 and V is TRBV6-1; possible D gene TRBD1, 6 bases. Trimming pared 4 bases from V and 3 bases from J, leaving 24 bases between. Germline CDR1 reads MNHNS; CDR2 reads SASEGT. The CDR3 has 18 residues. The CDR3 loop is CASSARPDPVGQYYGYTF. The CDR3 DNA follows: TGTGCCAGCAGTGCCCGCCCCGATCCCGTCGGACAGTACTATGGCTACACCTTC.

The V and J genes are TRBV3-1 (or the pseudogene TRBV3-2) and TRBJ2-7; D perhaps matches TRBD2 (6 bases). The V end was cut by 2 bases, the J end by 2 bases, with 10 bases between. CDR3 length equals 14 residues. Germline CDR1 reads LGHDT; CDR2 reads YNNKEL (reference sequence). The CDR3 DNA reads TGTGCCAGCAGCCAATACCGGGGGACCTACGAGCAGTACTTC. It translates to CASSQYRGTYEQYF.

The chain joins TRBV7-9 to TRBJ2-5; 12 nucleotides match TRBD2. Losses at the gene ends were 6 bases for V and 5 bases for J; bases not matched to a gene: 13. Germline V gene data show CDR1 as SEHNR and CDR2 as FQNEAQ (reference sequence). This CDR3 has 17 residues. In nucleotides, the CDR3 is TGTGCCAGCAGTCATACTAGCGGGAGGTTCAACATGGAGACCCAGTACTTC. Translation gives CASSHTSGRFNMETQYF.

The J gene is TRBJ1-5, the V gene TRBV19; 10 bases fit TRBD1. Germline-derived CDR1 and CDR2 are LNHDA and SQIVND (reference sequence). The CDR3 spans 15 residues. V lost 6 bases and J lost 5; bases outside the gene matches: 7. In DNA form, the CDR3 reads TGTGCCAGTAGGGACGGGACAGGGGATCATCAGCCCCAGCATTTT. Protein product: CASRDGTGDHQPQHF.

The chain is built from TRBV9 and TRBJ2-6; D is ambiguous. Germline V gene data show CDR1 as SGDLS and CDR2 as YYNGEE. Trimming left V 1 base short and J 2 bases short, with 4 bases between. This CDR3 has 14 residues. The CDR3 nucleotides are TGTGCCAGCAGCGTATTTACTGGGGCCAACGTCCTGACTTTC. It yields the protein CASSVFTGANVLTF. Full variable domain (outside the CDR3, taken from reference TRBV9 and TRBJ2-6): DSGVTQTPKHLITATGQRVTLRCSPRSGDLSVYWYQQSLDQGLQFLIQYYNGEERAKGNILERFSAQQFPDLHSELNLSSLELGDSALYFCASSVFTGANVLTFGAGSRLTVL.

A few counts support this clone. This sequence joins TRBV5-1 and TRBJ2-2; D ambiguous. The length of the CDR3 is 14 residues. Per germline, CDR1 SGHRS and CDR2 YFSETQ. V was clipped by 0 bases and J by 2 bases, with 5 bases between them. The CDR3: CASSLAFNTGELFF. As DNA, the CDR3 is TGCGCCAGCAGCTTGGCTTTTAACACCGGGGAGCTGTTTTTT.

J is TRBJ2-5 and V is TRBV11-2, with TRBD2 matching 14 bases. With 3 bases clipped from V and 5 bases from J, the junction kept 2 bases outside the gene matches. CDR3 length equals 15 residues. Germline CDR1 reads SGHAT; CDR2 reads FQNNGV. The CDR3: CASSFGTSGSETQYF. As DNA, the CDR3 is TGTGCCAGCAGCTTCGGGACTAGCGGGAGCGAGACCCAGTACTTC.

The chain couples TRBV2 to TRBJ2-7; a weak D match, TRBD1 (6 bases). The CDR3 length is 12 residues. Germline V gene lookup returns CDR1 SNHLY and CDR2 FYNNEI. Trimming removed 7 bases from V and 5 bases from J, with 12 bases in between. CDR3 DNA sequence: TGTGCCAGCACTACAGGGTCCAACGAGCAGTACTTC. Encoded protein: CASTTGSNEQYF.

The genes are TRBV7-2 and TRBJ2-7; the match to TRBD2 covers 8 bases. In germline, CDR1 is SGHTA, CDR2 FQGNSA. The CDR3 sequence is 13 residues long. V shed 4 bases, J shed 6 bases, and the junction held 5 bases outside the gene matches. CDR3 nucleotides: TGTGCCAGCAGCTCCCCGGGGGGGCCCGAGCAGTACTTC. It encodes CASSSPGGPEQYF.

J is TRBJ1-2 and V is TRBV27; 8 positions agree with TRBD1. V trimming: 4 bases; J trimming: 4 bases; junction bases outside the gene matches: 8. Per germline, CDR1 MNHEY and CDR2 SMNVEV (reference sequence). The CDR3 contains 15 residues. DNA for the CDR3: TGTGCCAGCAGTTCTCTACCGGGACAGGTCTATGGCTACACCTTC. Its protein is CASSSLPGQVYGYTF.